Below, 22 T cell receptor beta chains from the same sample are listed, as sequenced in a study of shared clonotypes between healthy human individuals (dated by TCRdb to the early 2020s). Library preparation was by the immunoSEQ multiplex PCR assay. Not all clones reach the TCRdb copy of this immuneACCESS table, which keeps in-frame sequences only. Checked studies attribute under half of the gap to unresolved V genes and leave the rest unexplained. Within this sample are millions of clones, with about 92% of them counted one time only. The top ten constitute more than 1.5% of the sample. CD8 naive samples were obtained by positive selection for CCR7 among CD45RO-negative cells, yielding a CD45RA+CCR7+ population from which TemRA cells were excluded. The source material was naive CD8+ T cells from PBMCs. The sample's cell subset or site label, in plain terms: CD45RA+CCR7+. These receptors all come from a man aged 18 to 30 in good health. Some clones in this sample may be carry-over from other donors' samples.

This sequence joins TRBV7-6 and TRBJ2-4, with 8 bases lining up with TRBD2. CDR1 and CDR2 from the germline V gene are SGHVS and FNYEAQ. This CDR3 is built from 15 residues. J was trimmed by 2 bases and V by 5 bases; bases with no gene match: 5. The CDR3 DNA sequence: TGTGCCAGCAGCCCGACGGGGGGGACCAAAAACATTCAGTACTTC. This encodes CASSPTGGTKNIQYF.

The chain joins TRBV30 to TRBJ2-7; D is undetermined. Deletions cut 1 base from V and 2 bases from J, with 9 bases between. Germline lookup yields CDR1 GTSNPN and CDR2 SVGIG (reference sequence). This CDR3 is 13 amino acids long. The CDR3 protein is CAWSDQPAYEQYF. DNA for the CDR3: TGTGCCTGGAGTGACCAGCCAGCCTACGAGCAGTACTTC.

V is TRBV5-1 and J is TRBJ2-3; D unresolved. V dropped 3 bases and J dropped 2 bases, with 4 bases sitting between them. CDR3 length: 12 residues. Germline loops: CDR1 SGHRS, CDR2 YFSETQ. CDR3 DNA: TGCGCCAGCAGCTGGAACACAGATACGCAGTATTTT. This codes for CASSWNTDTQYF. Full variable domain (remainder filled in from reference TRBV5-1 and TRBJ2-3): KAGVTQTPRYLIKTRGQQVTLSCSPISGHRSVSWYQQTPGQGLQFLFEYFSETQRNKGNFPGRFSGRQFSNSRSEMNVSTLELGDSALYLCASSWNTDTQYFGPGTRLTVL.

The chain has TRBV7-9 and TRBJ1-5; the D gene is possibly TRBD1 (6 bases). Trimming took 4 bases from V and 1 from J, leaving 11 bases between them. Per the germline V gene, CDR1 is SEHNR and CDR2 is FQNEAQ (reference sequence). The CDR3 covers 15 residues. As DNA, the CDR3 is TGTGCCAGCAGCTCACCGGGGGCAAGCAATCAGCCCCAGCATTTT. Protein sequence: CASSSPGASNQPQHF.

The chain has TRBV5-1 and TRBJ1-3; 8 bases fit TRBD1. Germline V gene sequence: CDR1 SGHRS, CDR2 YFSETQ. The CDR3 runs 15 residues. J lost 4 bases, V lost 4 bases, and 7 bases had no gene match. CDR3: CASSPGGAVGNTIYF. DNA of the CDR3: TGCGCCAGCAGCCCAGGGGGCGCTGTCGGAAACACCATATATTTT. The full variable domain, with the rest looked up from reference TRBV5-1 and TRBJ1-3, is KAGVTQTPRYLIKTRGQQVTLSCSPISGHRSVSWYQQTPGQGLQFLFEYFSETQRNKGNFPGRFSGRQFSNSRSEMNVSTLELGDSALYLCASSPGGAVGNTIYFGEGSWLTVV.

The chain recombines TRBV6-5 with TRBJ1-2, with D uncertain. The length of the CDR3 is 16 residues. V was shortened by 2 bases and J by 0 bases, with 13 bases between the two germline ends. CDR1 and CDR2 (germline): MNHEY, SVGAGI. As DNA, the CDR3 is TGTGCCAGCAGTTACCGGGGTTCTATGGCTAACTATGGCTACACCTTC. This gives the protein CASSYRGSMANYGYTF.

The chain couples TRBV4-1 to TRBJ2-5, with D tentatively TRBD2 (7 bases). The end of the DNA fits TRBJ2-7 better, so the J call may be wrong. This CDR3 contains 16 residues. The germline V gene has CDR1 MGHRA and CDR2 YSYEKL. The CDR3 protein is CASSQAVGRGGHEQYF. The CDR3 DNA is TGCGCCAGCAGCCAAGCGGTCGGTAGGGGGGGCCACGAGCAGTACTTC.

The rearrangement links TRBV4-3 to TRBJ2-3; D possibly corresponds to TRBD1 (6 bases). Trimming took off 0 bases at V and 1 base at J, with 11 bases between the two ends. The CDR3 contains 16 residues. Germline lookup yields CDR1 LGHNA and CDR2 YSLEER. The CDR3 nucleotides are TGCGCCAGCAGCCAAGATTGGGCAGGGGGCACAGATACGCAGTATTTT. It codes for CASSQDWAGGTDTQYF.

The chain combines TRBV12-5 with TRBJ2-1, with D unclear. Per the germline V gene, CDR1 is LGHNT and CDR2 is FRNRAP. The CDR3 extends over 12 amino acids. Trimming left V 6 bases short and J 10 bases short, with 13 bases between. CDR3 DNA: TGTGCTAGTGGACTCCCCGATGGAGAGCAGTTCTTC. Protein product: CASGLPDGEQFF.

The chain joins TRBV11-1 to TRBJ2-7; 7 bases fit TRBD1. The CDR3 covers 15 residues. V was clipped by 2 bases and J by 3 bases; unmatched bases: 7. Per the germline V gene, CDR1 is SGHAT and CDR2 is FQDESV (reference sequence). The CDR3 DNA is TGTGCCAGCAGCTTAAACCCGGGACAGAGCTACGAGCAGTACTTC. It is translated as CASSLNPGQSYEQYF.

The CDR3, as DNA: TGTGCCAGCAGTGAAGGGGCACGACATCAGCCCCAGCATTTT. Translating gives CASSEGARHQPQHF. V usage is TRBV6-1 and J usage is TRBJ1-5; D ambiguous. From germline, CDR1 is MNHNS and CDR2 SASEGT. CDR3 size: 14 residues. V gave up 1 base and J gave up 5 bases, with 9 bases separating them.

The chain uses TRBV7-9 and TRBJ1-2; D may be TRBD1 (5 bases). V was trimmed by 4 bases and J by 4 bases, leaving 10 bases between them. Per germline, CDR1 SEHNR and CDR2 FQNEAQ (reference sequence). The CDR3 runs 13 residues. The CDR3 is CASSWDGVYGYTF. CDR3 in DNA: TGTGCCAGCAGCTGGGACGGCGTCTATGGCTACACCTTC.

This chain uses TRBV7-3 with TRBJ2-7; D assignment may be TRBD1 or TRBD2 (5 bases each). The CDR3 has 14 amino acids. Germline V gives CDR1 SGHTA, CDR2 FQGTGA. V was cut by 5 bases and J by 6 bases, with 17 bases left in between. The CDR3 spells CASSPWGSSVEQYF. The CDR3 region has the DNA TGTGCCAGCAGCCCCTGGGGGTCTTCGGTCGAGCAGTACTTC.

This chain links TRBV16 with TRBJ1-4; TRBD1 matches 9 bases. The ends lost 5 bases at V and 8 bases at J; junction bases unmatched: 12. This CDR3 has 16 amino acids. Germline loops: CDR1 KGHSY, CDR2 FQNENV. CDR3 region: CASSSIVGQGPEKLFF. CDR3 DNA sequence: TGTGCCAGCAGCTCAATCGTGGGACAGGGACCCGAAAAACTGTTTTTT.

As to this clone: Other DNA sequences in this sample translate to the same CDR3. The gene calls are TRBV7-9 and TRBJ2-1, with D perhaps matching TRBD2 (6 bases). Trimming took 1 base from V and 7 from J, leaving 14 bases between them. Germline CDR1 is SEHNR and CDR2 is FQNEAQ (reference sequence). The CDR3 is 15 residues long. The CDR3 loop reads CASSLGGAPRNEQFF. Written as DNA, the CDR3 is TGTGCCAGCAGCTTAGGCGGGGCCCCCCGGAATGAGCAGTTCTTC. The entire variable domain, with the rest obtained from reference TRBV7-9 and TRBJ2-1, is as follows: DTGVSQNPRHKITKRGQNVTFRCDPISEHNRLYWYRQTLGQGPEFLTYFQNEAQLEKSRLLSDRFSAERPKGSFSTLEIQRTEQGDSAMYLCASSLGGAPRNEQFFGPGTRLTVL.

This clone showed up just once. The chain recombines TRBV7-9 with TRBJ2-7; D perhaps matches TRBD2 (6 bases). This CDR3 spans 15 amino acids. V lost 1 base, J lost 1 base, and 11 bases lay in between. Germline CDR1 reads SEHNR; CDR2 reads FQNEAQ (reference sequence). CDR3 residues: CASSLGEALSYEQYF. For the CDR3, the DNA is TGTGCCAGCAGCTTAGGGGAGGCCCTATCCTACGAGCAGTACTTC. Combining the CDR3 with reference TRBV7-9 and TRBJ2-7 gives the whole variable domain DTGVSQNPRHKITKRGQNVTFRCDPISEHNRLYWYRQTLGQGPEFLTYFQNEAQLEKSRLLSDRFSAERPKGSFSTLEIQRTEQGDSAMYLCASSLGEALSYEQYFGPGTRLTVT.

This chain connects TRBV28 to TRBJ2-5; D not certain. Deletions cut 5 bases from V and 4 bases from J, with 14 bases between. Germline V gene data show CDR1 as MDHEN and CDR2 as SYDVKM. The CDR3 has 14 amino acids. CDR3 nucleotide sequence: TGTGCCAGCAGTGCTCTTAGGGCCCCAGAGACCCAGTACTTC. It encodes CASSALRAPETQYF.

The chain is built from TRBV13 and TRBJ1-1; D might be TRBD1 (6 bases). The CDR3 is 15 residues long. CDR1 and CDR2 from the germline V gene are PRHDT and FYEKMQ (reference sequence). Trimming pared 0 bases from V and 4 bases from J, leaving 12 bases between. The CDR3 loop is CASSLGPGAITEAFF. CDR3 DNA sequence: TGTGCCAGCAGCTTAGGTCCAGGGGCTATCACTGAAGCTTTCTTT.

The V and J genes are TRBV7-6 and TRBJ2-3; TRBD2 matches at 7 bases. V lost 2 bases and J lost 2; bases outside the gene matches: 13. Germline V lookup: CDR1 SGHVS, CDR2 FNYEAQ. This CDR3 has 18 residues. The chain's CDR3 is CASSLRASGPPHTDTQYF. CDR3 coding DNA: TGTGCCAGCAGCTTAAGGGCTAGCGGTCCTCCCCACACAGATACGCAGTATTTT.

With respect to this clone: At one of its ends the junction is not consistent with the germline gene, which may arise from a read error. This chain connects TRBV19 to TRBJ2-1, with D uncertain. CDR3 length equals 13 residues. Germline V gene lookup returns CDR1 LNHDA and CDR2 SQIVND (reference sequence). The CDR3 sequence is CASSIGTYHEQFF. The CDR3, as DNA: TGTGCCAGTAGTATAGGGACCTACCATGAGCAGTTCTTC. The entire variable domain, with the rest obtained from reference TRBV19 and TRBJ2-1, is as follows: DGGITQSPKYLFRKEGQNVTLSCEQNLNHDAMYWYRQDPGQGLRLIYYSQIVNDFQKGDIAEGYSVSREKKESFPLTVTSAQKNPTAFYLCASSIGTYHEQFFGPGTRLTVL.

The gene calls are TRBV7-9 and TRBJ1-2; D gene unclear. The CDR3 has 12 amino acids. With 4 bases removed from V and 6 bases from J, the gap between germline ends came to 9 bases. Germline loops: CDR1 SEHNR, CDR2 FQNEAQ (reference sequence). The CDR3 coding sequence is TGTGCCAGCAGCTACGGCGGGGATGGCTACACCTTC. Translated: CASSYGGDGYTF.

The chain employs TRBV2 and TRBJ1-2; 10 nucleotides agree with TRBD1. CDR3 length: 16 amino acids. Germline V gene lookup returns CDR1 SNHLY and CDR2 FYNNEI. V dropped 6 bases and J dropped 2; count of bases not matched to a gene: 9. The chain's CDR3 is CASSRPGQGTNYGYTF. CDR3 DNA sequence: TGTGCCAGCAGCCGCCCGGGACAGGGGACCAACTATGGCTACACCTTC.